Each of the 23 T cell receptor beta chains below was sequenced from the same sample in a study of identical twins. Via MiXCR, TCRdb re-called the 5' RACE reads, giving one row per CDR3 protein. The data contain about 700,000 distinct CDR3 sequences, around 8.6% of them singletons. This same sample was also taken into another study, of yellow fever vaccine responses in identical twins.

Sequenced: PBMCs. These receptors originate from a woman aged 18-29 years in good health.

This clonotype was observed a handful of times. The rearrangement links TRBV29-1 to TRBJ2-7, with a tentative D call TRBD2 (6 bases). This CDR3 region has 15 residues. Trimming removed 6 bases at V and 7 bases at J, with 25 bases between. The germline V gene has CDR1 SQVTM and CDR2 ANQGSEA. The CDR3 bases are TGCAGCGTGGTGGGTGTGGGGGGACGGTGGTGGGAGCAGTACTTC. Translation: CSVVGVGGRWWEQYF.

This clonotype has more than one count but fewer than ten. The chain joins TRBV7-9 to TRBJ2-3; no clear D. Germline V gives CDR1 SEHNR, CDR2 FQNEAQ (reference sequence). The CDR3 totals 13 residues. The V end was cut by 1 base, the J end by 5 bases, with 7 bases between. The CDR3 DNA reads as TGTGCCAGCAGCTTAGATTCGGGAGATACGCAGTATTTT. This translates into CASSLDSGDTQYF.

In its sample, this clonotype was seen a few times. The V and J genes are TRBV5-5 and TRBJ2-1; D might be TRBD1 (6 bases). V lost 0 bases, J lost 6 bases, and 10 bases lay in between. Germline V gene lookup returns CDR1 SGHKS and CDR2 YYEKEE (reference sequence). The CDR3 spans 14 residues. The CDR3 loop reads CASSLGIGGNEQFF. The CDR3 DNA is TGTGCCAGCAGCTTGGGGATAGGGGGCAATGAGCAGTTCTTC.

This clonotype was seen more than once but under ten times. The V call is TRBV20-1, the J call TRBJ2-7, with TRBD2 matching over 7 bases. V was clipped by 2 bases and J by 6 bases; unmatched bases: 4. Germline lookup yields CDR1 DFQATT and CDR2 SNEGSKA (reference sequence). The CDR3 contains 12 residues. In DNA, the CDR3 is TGCAGTGCTAGATGGGGGGGTTTCGAGCAGTACTTC. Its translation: CSARWGGFEQYF.

This CDR3 is CASRYGTSVSDTQYF. Written as DNA, the CDR3 is TGTGCCAGCAGATACGGGACTAGCGTTTCAGATACGCAGTATTTT. The V call is TRBV2, the J call TRBJ2-3, with 10 bases matching TRBD2. Germline V gene lookup returns CDR1 SNHLY and CDR2 FYNNEI. V shed 6 bases, J shed 4 bases, and the junction held 7 bases outside the gene matches. CDR3 length equals 15 residues. Full variable domain (remainder filled in from reference TRBV2 and TRBJ2-3): EPEVTQTPSHQVTQMGQEVILRCVPISNHLYFYWYRQILGQKVEFLVSFYNNEISEKSEIFDDQFSVERPDGSNFTLKIRSTKLEDSAMYFCASRYGTSVSDTQYFGPGTRLTVL.

The CDR3 DNA reads TGCGCCAGCAGCCAAGACGCCGCTGAGGGATTATACGGACCCCTCCACTTT. Translation: CASSQDAAEGLYGPLHF. V is TRBV4-3 and J is TRBJ1-6; D gene ambiguous. Germline V gives CDR1 LGHNA, CDR2 YSLEER. CDR3 size: 17 residues. Trimming took 0 bases from V and 12 from J, leaving 21 bases between them.

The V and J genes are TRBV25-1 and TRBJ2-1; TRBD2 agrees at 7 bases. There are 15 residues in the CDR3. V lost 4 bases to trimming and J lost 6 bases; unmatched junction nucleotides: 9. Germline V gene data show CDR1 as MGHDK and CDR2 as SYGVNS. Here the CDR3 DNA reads TGTGCCAGCAGTGGCAGAGGACTAGTCTCCAATGAGCAGTTCTTC. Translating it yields CASSGRGLVSNEQFF.

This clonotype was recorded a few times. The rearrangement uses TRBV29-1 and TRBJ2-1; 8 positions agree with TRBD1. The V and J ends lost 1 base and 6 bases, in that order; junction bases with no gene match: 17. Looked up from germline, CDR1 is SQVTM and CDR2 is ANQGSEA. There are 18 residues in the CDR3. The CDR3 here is CSVEGELDRDMLVNEQFF. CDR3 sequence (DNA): TGCAGCGTTGAAGGGGAGCTGGACAGGGATATGTTGGTCAATGAGCAGTTCTTC.

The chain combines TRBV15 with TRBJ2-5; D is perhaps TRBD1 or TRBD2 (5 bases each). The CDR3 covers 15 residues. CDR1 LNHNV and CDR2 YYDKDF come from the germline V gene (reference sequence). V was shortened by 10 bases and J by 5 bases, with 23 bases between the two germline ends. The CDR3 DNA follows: TGTGCCATTTCTAATAACCGGGACCCTGGGGAGACCCAGTACTTC. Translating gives CAISNNRDPGETQYF.

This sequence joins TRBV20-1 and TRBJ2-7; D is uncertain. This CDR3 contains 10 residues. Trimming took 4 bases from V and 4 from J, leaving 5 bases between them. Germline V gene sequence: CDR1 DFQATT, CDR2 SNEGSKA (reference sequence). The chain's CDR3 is CSATGYEQYF. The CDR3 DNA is TGCAGTGCTACAGGATACGAGCAGTACTTC.

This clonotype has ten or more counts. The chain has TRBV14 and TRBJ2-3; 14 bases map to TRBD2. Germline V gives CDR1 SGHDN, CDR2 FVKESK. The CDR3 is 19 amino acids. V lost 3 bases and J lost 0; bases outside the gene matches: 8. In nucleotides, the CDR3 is TGTGCCAGCAGCCAGATAGGGACTAGCGGGAGAATCAGCACAGATACGCAGTATTTT. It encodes CASSQIGTSGRISTDTQYF.

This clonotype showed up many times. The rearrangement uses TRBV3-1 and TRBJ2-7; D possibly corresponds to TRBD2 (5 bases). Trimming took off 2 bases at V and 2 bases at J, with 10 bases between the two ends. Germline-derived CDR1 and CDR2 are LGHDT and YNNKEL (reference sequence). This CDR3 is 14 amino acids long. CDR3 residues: CASSQPSGTYEQYF. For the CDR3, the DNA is TGTGCCAGCAGCCAACCATCGGGGACCTACGAGCAGTACTTC.

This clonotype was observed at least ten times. CDR3 region: CASRYREAKNIQYF. In nucleotides, the CDR3 is TGTGCCAGCAGGTACAGGGAGGCCAAAAACATTCAGTACTTC. The chain carries TRBV2 and TRBJ2-4; TRBD1 might be the D (6 bases). This CDR3 comprises 14 residues. The germline V gene encodes CDR1 SNHLY and CDR2 FYNNEI. With 6 bases removed from V and 1 base from J, the gap between germline ends came to 10 bases. Full variable domain (remainder filled in from reference TRBV2 and TRBJ2-4): EPEVTQTPSHQVTQMGQEVILRCVPISNHLYFYWYRQILGQKVEFLVSFYNNEISEKSEIFDDQFSVERPDGSNFTLKIRSTKLEDSAMYFCASRYREAKNIQYFGAGTRLSVL.

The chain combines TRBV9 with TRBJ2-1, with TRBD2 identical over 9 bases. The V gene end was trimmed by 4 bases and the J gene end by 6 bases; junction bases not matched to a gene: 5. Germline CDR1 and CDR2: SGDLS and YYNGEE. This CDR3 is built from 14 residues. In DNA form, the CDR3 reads TGTGCCAGCAGCTACGCTAGCGGGATCAATGAGCAGTTCTTC. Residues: CASSYASGINEQFF.

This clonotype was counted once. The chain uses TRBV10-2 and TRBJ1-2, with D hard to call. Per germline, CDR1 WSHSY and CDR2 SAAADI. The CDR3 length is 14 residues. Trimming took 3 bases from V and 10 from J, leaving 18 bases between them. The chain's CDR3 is CASSDDTAEHNYTF. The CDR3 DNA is TGCGCCAGCAGTGATGATACGGCGGAACACAACTACACCTTC.

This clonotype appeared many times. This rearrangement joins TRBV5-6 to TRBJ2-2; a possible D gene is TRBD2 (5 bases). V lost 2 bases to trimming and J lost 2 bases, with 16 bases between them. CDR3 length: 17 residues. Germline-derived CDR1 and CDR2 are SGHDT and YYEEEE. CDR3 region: CASSLGSAIPNTGELFF. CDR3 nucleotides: TGTGCCAGCAGCTTAGGGAGCGCCATACCAAACACCGGGGAGCTGTTTTTT. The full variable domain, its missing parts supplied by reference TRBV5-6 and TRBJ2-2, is DAGVTQSPTHLIKTRGQQVTLRCSPKSGHDTVSWYQQALGQGPQFIFQYYEEEERQRGNFPDRFSGHQFPNYSSELNVNALLLGDSALYLCASSLGSAIPNTGELFFGEGSRLTVL.

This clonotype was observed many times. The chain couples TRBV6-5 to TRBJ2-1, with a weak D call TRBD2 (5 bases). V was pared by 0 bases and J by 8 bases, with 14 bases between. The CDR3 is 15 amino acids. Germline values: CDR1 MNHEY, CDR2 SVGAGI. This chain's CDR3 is CASSYSRAEGHEQFF. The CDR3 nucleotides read TGTGCCAGCAGTTACTCGAGAGCCGAGGGTCATGAGCAGTTCTTC.

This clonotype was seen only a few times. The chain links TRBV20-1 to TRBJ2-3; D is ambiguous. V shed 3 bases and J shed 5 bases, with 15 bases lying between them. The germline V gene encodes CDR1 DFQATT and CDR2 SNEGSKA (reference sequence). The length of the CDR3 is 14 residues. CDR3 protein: CSASQTNVRDTQYF. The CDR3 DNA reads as TGCAGTGCTAGTCAGACCAACGTTAGAGATACGCAGTATTTT.

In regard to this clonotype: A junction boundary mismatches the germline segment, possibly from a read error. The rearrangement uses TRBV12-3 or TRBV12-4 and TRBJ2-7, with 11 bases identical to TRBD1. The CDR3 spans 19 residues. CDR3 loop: CAISLVLTGQGAFSFEQYF. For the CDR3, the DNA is TGTGCCATCAGTTTAGTTTTAACCGGACAGGGGGCGTTTTCGTTCGAGCAGTACTTC.

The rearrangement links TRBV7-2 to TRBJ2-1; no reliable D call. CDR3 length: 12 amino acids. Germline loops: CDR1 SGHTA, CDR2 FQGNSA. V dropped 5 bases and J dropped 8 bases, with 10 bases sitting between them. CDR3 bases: TGTGCCAGCAGCCGGCCTAGGGATGAGCAGTTCTTC. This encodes CASSRPRDEQFF. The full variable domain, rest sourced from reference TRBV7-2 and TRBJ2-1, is GAGVSQSPSNKVTEKGKDVELRCDPISGHTALYWYRQSLGQGLEFLIYFQGNSAPDKSGLPSDRFSAERTGGSVSTLTIQRTQQEDSAVYLCASSRPRDEQFFGPGTRLTVL.

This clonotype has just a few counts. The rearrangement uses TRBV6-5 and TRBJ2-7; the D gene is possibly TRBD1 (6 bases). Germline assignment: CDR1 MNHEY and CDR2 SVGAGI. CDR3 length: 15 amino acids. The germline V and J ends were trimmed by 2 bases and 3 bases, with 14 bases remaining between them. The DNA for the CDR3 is TGTGCCAGCAGTTACGCCCAGACAGGCCTCTACGAGCAGTACTTC. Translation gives CASSYAQTGLYEQYF.

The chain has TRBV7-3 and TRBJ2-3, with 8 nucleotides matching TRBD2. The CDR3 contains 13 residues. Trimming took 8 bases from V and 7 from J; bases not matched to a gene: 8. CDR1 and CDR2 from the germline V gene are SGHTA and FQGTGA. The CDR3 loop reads CASQLTGGYTQYF. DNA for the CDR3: TGTGCCAGCCAACTTACGGGGGGGTATACGCAGTATTTT.

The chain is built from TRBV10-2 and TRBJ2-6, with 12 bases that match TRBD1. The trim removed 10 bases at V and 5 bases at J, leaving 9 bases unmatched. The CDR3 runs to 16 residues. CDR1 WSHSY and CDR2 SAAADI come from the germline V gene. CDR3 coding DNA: TGCGCCATGGGACAGGGGGCTCCCTCGCGGGCCAACGTCCTGACTTTC. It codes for CAMGQGAPSRANVLTF.